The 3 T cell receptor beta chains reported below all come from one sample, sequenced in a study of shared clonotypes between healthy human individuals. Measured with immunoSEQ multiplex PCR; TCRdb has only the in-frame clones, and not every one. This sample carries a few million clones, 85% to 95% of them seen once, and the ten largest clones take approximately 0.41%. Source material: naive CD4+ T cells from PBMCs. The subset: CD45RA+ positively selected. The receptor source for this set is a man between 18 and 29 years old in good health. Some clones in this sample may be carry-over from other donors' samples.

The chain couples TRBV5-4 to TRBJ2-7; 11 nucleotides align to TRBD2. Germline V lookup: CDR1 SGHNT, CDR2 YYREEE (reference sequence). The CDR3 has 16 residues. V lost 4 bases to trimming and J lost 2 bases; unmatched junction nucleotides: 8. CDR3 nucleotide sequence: TGTGCCAGCAGCACAAATAGCGGGAGGGCCACCTACGAGCAGTACTTC. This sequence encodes CASSTNSGRATYEQYF.

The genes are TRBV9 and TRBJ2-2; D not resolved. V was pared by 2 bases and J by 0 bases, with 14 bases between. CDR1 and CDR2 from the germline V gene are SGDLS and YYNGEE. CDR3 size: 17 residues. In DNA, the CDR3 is TGTGCCAGCAGCGTTCAAGGCTACCCTGCGAACACCGGGGAGCTGTTTTTT. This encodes CASSVQGYPANTGELFF.

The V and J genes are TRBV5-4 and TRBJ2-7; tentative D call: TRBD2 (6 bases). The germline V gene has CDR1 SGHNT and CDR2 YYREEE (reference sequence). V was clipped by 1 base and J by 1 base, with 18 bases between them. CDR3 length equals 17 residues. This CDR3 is CASSLSERAGPSYEQYF. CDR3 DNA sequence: TGTGCCAGCAGCTTGTCCGAAAGGGCGGGACCTTCCTACGAGCAGTACTTC.